This TCR beta chain was identified in a study of CD8+ T cells in alopecia areata. RNA was isolated and reverse transcribed to cDNA, the sequencing template. Assay used: immunoSEQ multiplex PCR; TCRdb lists only in-frame clones, some missing. Of about 190,000 clones listed, 50% to 60% are singletons. CDR3 length equals 12 residues. The V end lost 3 bases, the J end lost 11 bases, and 14 bases lay between the germline ends. The germline gives CDR1 GTSNPN, CDR2 SVGIG (reference sequence). Noted treatment: oral pan-JAK inhibitor, 5-10 mg twice daily. The TCR was taken from a human donor with alopecia areata. Sequencing used CD4+ T cells sorted from blood, obtained at week 4, from a patient treated with tofacitinib. The chain couples TRBV30 to TRBJ2-1; D remains unclear. CDR3 bases: TGTGCCTGGAGAATGCTGGGCGTTAAGCAGTTCTTC. Encoded protein: CAWRMLGVKQFF.